The 32 T cell receptor beta chains below were found in one sample sequenced in a study of blood T cell repertoires in COVID-19. Clones were read by immunoSEQ multiplex PCR, and TCRdb kept only the in-frame ones, dropping some. The sample yields 250,000 to 300,000 clones, 85% to 90% seen once. The sample was peripheral blood. The receptors here all came from a woman aged 40-49 years who had recovered from COVID-19.

The chain carries TRBV2 and TRBJ1-2, with TRBD1 matching over 8 bases. This CDR3 contains 16 residues. V was clipped by 9 bases and J by 8 bases; unmatched bases: 20. Per germline, CDR1 SNHLY and CDR2 FYNNEI. The CDR3 coding sequence is TGTGCCAGTTCTGGCCAGGGGGCTCGGGCAGTTGGGGGCTACACCTTC. It is translated as CASSGQGARAVGGYTF.

This chain links TRBV6-5 with TRBJ1-6, with no clear D. Germline V lookup: CDR1 MNHEY, CDR2 SVGAGI. V was clipped by 1 base and J by 5 bases, with 9 bases between them. The CDR3 extends over 15 amino acids. The CDR3 region has the DNA TGTGCCAGCAGTTACTTGAGGGCACATAATTCACCCCTCCACTTT. Amino acids: CASSYLRAHNSPLHF.

V and J are TRBV7-2 and TRBJ2-7, with 10 bases lining up with TRBD2. Germline CDR1 reads SGHTA; CDR2 reads FQGNSA. There are 16 residues in the CDR3. V dropped 0 bases and J dropped 2; count of bases not matched to a gene: 4. CDR3 amino acids: CASSLALAGVPYEQYF. The CDR3 coding sequence is TGTGCCAGCAGCTTAGCGCTAGCGGGGGTTCCCTACGAGCAGTACTTC.

CDR3 DNA: TGTGCCAGCAGCCGGGACTCCCCAGATACGCAGTATTTT. It codes for CASSRDSPDTQYF. The rearrangement links TRBV7-9 to TRBJ2-3; D possibly corresponds to TRBD2 (6 bases). Germline CDR1 and CDR2: SEHNR and FQNEAQ (reference sequence). The ends were cut back, 5 bases at V and 4 bases at J, with 10 bases in the middle. The CDR3 length is 13 residues.

The chain links TRBV7-9 to TRBJ1-2; D is perhaps TRBD1 (5 bases). Germline V gene lookup returns CDR1 SEHNR and CDR2 FQNEAQ (reference sequence). The V and J ends lost 3 bases and 2 bases respectively, with 13 bases between them. The CDR3 contains 15 residues. The DNA for the CDR3 is TGTGCCAGCAGCTTTCCAGACAGACGCAACTATGGCTACACCTTC. It translates to CASSFPDRRNYGYTF.

J is TRBJ2-1 and V is TRBV7-8, with TRBD2 matching 15 bases. CDR1 is SGHVS and CDR2 is FQNEAQ in the germline V gene. This CDR3 is 16 amino acids long. The trim removed 4 bases at V and 9 bases at J, leaving 7 bases unmatched. The CDR3 reads CASSSWTSGGAGEQFF. The CDR3 region has the DNA TGTGCCAGCAGCTCCTGGACTAGCGGGGGGGCCGGTGAGCAGTTCTTC.

The chain combines TRBV7-9 with TRBJ1-3; D unresolved. The germline CDR1 and CDR2 sequences are SEHNR and FQNEAQ (reference sequence). The V end was cut by 1 base, the J end by 0 bases, with 10 bases between. The length of the CDR3 is 16 residues. This CDR3 is CASSLDQSLSGNTIYF. CDR3 bases: TGTGCCAGCAGCTTAGACCAGTCTCTCTCTGGAAACACCATATATTTT.

This clone appeared once. The rearrangement uses TRBV7-2 and TRBJ1-1, with 9 bases fitting TRBD1. Germline CDR1 and CDR2: SGHTA and FQGNSA. The CDR3 sequence is 14 residues long. Trimming at V came to 4 bases and at J to 4 bases, leaving 4 bases not matched to a gene. This CDR3 reads CASSSMTGGTEAFF. DNA of the CDR3: TGTGCCAGCAGCTCGATGACAGGGGGCACTGAAGCTTTCTTT.

This clone has just one count. V and J are TRBV30 and TRBJ2-5; D is perhaps TRBD2 (5 bases). Per the germline V gene, CDR1 is GTSNPN and CDR2 is SVGIG (reference sequence). Trimming removed 1 base from V and 5 bases from J, with 14 bases in between. The CDR3 runs to 14 residues. DNA of the CDR3: TGTGCCTGGAGTGGAACTAGTGGTGGTGAGACCCAGTACTTC. The encoded protein is CAWSGTSGGETQYF.

The V call is TRBV29-1, the J call TRBJ2-3; the match to TRBD2 covers 9 bases. V was clipped by 4 bases and J by 2 bases; unmatched bases: 7. The length of the CDR3 is 15 residues. CDR1 is SQVTM and CDR2 is ANQGSEA in the germline V gene. The CDR3 loop is CSVVGGGANTDTQYF. The CDR3 DNA reads as TGCAGCGTTGTCGGCGGGGGGGCGAACACAGATACGCAGTATTTT.

The chain uses TRBV5-1 and TRBJ2-7; tentative D call: TRBD2 (5 bases). The CDR3 has 14 amino acids. Trimming shortened V by 4 bases and J by 2 bases, and 13 bases separated the two germline ends. Germline V gene data show CDR1 as SGHRS and CDR2 as YFSETQ. The CDR3 bases are TGCGCCAGCAGCGGAACTACGGGGACCTACGAGCAGTACTTC. Translated: CASSGTTGTYEQYF.

V usage is TRBV5-6 and J usage is TRBJ1-2; D remains unclear. The V end was cut by 0 bases, the J end by 3 bases, with 9 bases between. The CDR3 has 14 residues. Germline-derived CDR1 and CDR2 are SGHDT and YYEEEE. The CDR3 is CASSLDRNYYGYTF. CDR3 DNA sequence: TGTGCCAGCAGCTTGGACAGAAACTACTATGGCTACACCTTC.

In DNA, the CDR3 is TGTGCCAGCAGCTTAGTGTCGTCTGGGGCCAACGTCCTGACTTTC. It specifies CASSLVSSGANVLTF. The V and J genes are TRBV7-2 and TRBJ2-6; D gene uncertain. Trimming cost V 1 base and J 1 base, with 5 bases left between them. Germline CDR1 and CDR2: SGHTA and FQGNSA. The CDR3 has 15 residues.

This chain connects TRBV30 to TRBJ1-5; TRBD1 might be the D (5 bases). The CDR3 is 13 residues long. Between the trimmed V and J ends, which lost 5 bases and 6 bases, there was a span of 14 bases. In germline, CDR1 is GTSNPN, CDR2 SVGIG (reference sequence). In DNA form, the CDR3 reads TGTGCCTGGGGCCCCGGGGGGGGTCAGCCCCAGCATTTT. Residues: CAWGPGGGQPQHF. Looking up the rest from reference TRBV30 and TRBJ1-5 gives the full variable domain: SQTIHQWPATLVQPVGSPLSLECTVEGTSNPNLYWYRQAAGRGLQLLFYSVGIGQISSEVPQNLSASRPQDRQFILSSKKLLLSDSGFYLCAWGPGGGQPQHFGDGTRLSIL.

This chain links TRBV24-1 with TRBJ2-1; TRBD2 agrees at 8 bases. V was pared by 4 bases and J by 8 bases, with 9 bases of the junction left unmatched. Germline V lookup: CDR1 KGHDR, CDR2 SFDVKD. There are 15 residues in the CDR3. Here the CDR3 reads CATSDAGLGGHEQFF. CDR3 nucleotide sequence: TGTGCCACCAGTGACGCGGGACTAGGCGGCCATGAGCAGTTCTTC.

V gene TRBV19 combines with J gene TRBJ2-5; weak D call: TRBD2 (6 bases). The CDR3 runs 18 residues. Germline V gene sequence: CDR1 LNHDA, CDR2 SQIVND (reference sequence). The germline V and J ends were trimmed by 4 bases and 1 base, with 22 bases remaining between them. The CDR3 nucleotides are TGTGCCAGTAGTAGTCGGCAGGGAGGTGATAGAGGCCAAGAGACCCAGTACTTC. Its translation is CASSSRQGGDRGQETQYF.

The gene calls are TRBV5-1 and TRBJ2-7; D might be TRBD2 (5 bases). CDR1 is SGHRS and CDR2 is YFSETQ in the germline V gene. V dropped 2 bases and J dropped 4 bases, with 16 bases sitting between them. CDR3 length: 15 amino acids. The CDR3 is CASSFLGEGRYEQYF. For the CDR3, the DNA is TGCGCCAGCAGCTTTTTGGGAGAGGGAAGATACGAGCAGTACTTC.

V and J are TRBV7-9 and TRBJ2-3; 9 bases agree with TRBD2. Trimming cost V 6 bases and J 4 bases; bases outside gene matches: 5. Looked up from germline, CDR1 is SEHNR and CDR2 is FQNEAQ (reference sequence). The CDR3 contains 14 residues. The CDR3 nucleotides read TGTGCCAGCAGGGGACTAGCTGGCTCAGATACGCAGTATTTT. It translates to CASRGLAGSDTQYF.

This clone was recorded once. The chain is built from TRBV29-1 and TRBJ2-3; a weak D match, TRBD2 (5 bases). The CDR3 length is 14 residues. V was trimmed by 4 bases and J by 4 bases, leaving 15 bases between them. The germline gives CDR1 SQVTM, CDR2 ANQGSEA. CDR3 nucleotides: TGCAGCGTTGTATTGGCGAACGGGGCAGATACGCAGTATTTT. Its protein product is CSVVLANGADTQYF.

The chain links TRBV2 to TRBJ2-3, with D uncertain. Trimming stripped 9 bases from V and 2 bases from J, with 9 bases between. The CDR3 is 12 residues long. CDR1 and CDR2 from the germline V gene are SNHLY and FYNNEI. DNA of the CDR3: TGTGCCAGTCTGCGGTACACAGATACGCAGTATTTT. It is translated as CASLRYTDTQYF.

The chain is built from TRBV13 and TRBJ1-2, with TRBD1 matching over 9 bases. J lost 7 bases, V lost 5 bases, and 17 bases had no gene match. This CDR3 region has 17 residues. Germline V gene data show CDR1 as PRHDT and CDR2 as FYEKMQ (reference sequence). This chain's CDR3 is CASSQTIDRDRAGGYTF. In nucleotides, the CDR3 is TGTGCCAGCAGCCAGACTATAGACCGGGACAGGGCTGGTGGCTACACCTTC.

This clone was observed a single time. The chain combines TRBV19 with TRBJ1-5; tentative D call: TRBD1 (6 bases). The V gene lost 7 bases and the J gene lost 6 bases, with 22 bases spanning the gap. CDR3 size: 16 residues. The germline gives CDR1 LNHDA, CDR2 SQIVND (reference sequence). The CDR3 bases are TGTGCCAGTAACGGTGGGGACACTTGGACGGGTCAGCCCCAGCATTTT. Translated: CASNGGDTWTGQPQHF. The full variable domain, rest sourced from reference TRBV19 and TRBJ1-5, is DGGITQSPKYLFRKEGQNVTLSCEQNLNHDAMYWYRQDPGQGLRLIYYSQIVNDFQKGDIAEGYSVSREKKESFPLTVTSAQKNPTAFYLCASNGGDTWTGQPQHFGDGTRLSIL.

The gene calls are TRBV5-1 and TRBJ1-1, with no clear D. This CDR3 contains 14 residues. With 0 bases removed from V and 4 bases from J, the gap between germline ends came to 10 bases. Germline CDR1 is SGHRS and CDR2 is YFSETQ. CDR3 sequence: CASSLESGGTEAFF. DNA for the CDR3: TGCGCCAGCAGCTTGGAGAGTGGCGGCACTGAAGCTTTCTTT.

The V call is TRBV19, the J call TRBJ1-2; D is possibly TRBD1 (6 bases). From germline, CDR1 is LNHDA and CDR2 SQIVND (reference sequence). V lost 1 base, J lost 5 bases, and 14 bases lay in between. The CDR3 extends over 15 amino acids. The CDR3 protein is CASSIAGQLFYGYTF. The CDR3 coding sequence is TGTGCCAGTAGTATAGCTGGACAGCTCTTTTATGGCTACACCTTC. Based on the CDR3 plus reference TRBV19 and TRBJ1-2, the full variable domain is DGGITQSPKYLFRKEGQNVTLSCEQNLNHDAMYWYRQDPGQGLRLIYYSQIVNDFQKGDIAEGYSVSREKKESFPLTVTSAQKNPTAFYLCASSIAGQLFYGYTFGSGTRLTVV.

V and J are TRBV9 and TRBJ2-1; D possibly corresponds to TRBD2 (6 bases). Trimming took 0 bases from V and 6 from J, leaving 13 bases between them. The CDR3 is made up of 15 amino acids. Germline V CDR1 and CDR2: SGDLS, YYNGEE. This chain's CDR3 is CASSVGDFEFNEQFF. The CDR3 DNA follows: TGTGCCAGCAGCGTAGGGGACTTTGAATTCAATGAGCAGTTCTTC.

The chain joins TRBV6-5 to TRBJ1-1; tentative D call: TRBD1 (6 bases). V was cut by 4 bases and J by 3 bases, with 15 bases left in between. The CDR3 is 15 amino acids. Germline CDR1 MNHEY, CDR2 SVGAGI. The CDR3 loop is CASSSTGLGDTEAFF. The CDR3 DNA sequence: TGTGCCAGCAGTTCTACAGGGTTAGGGGACACTGAAGCTTTCTTT.

V and J are TRBV19 and TRBJ2-3; tentative D call: TRBD2 (5 bases). The V end lost 9 bases, the J end lost 1 base, and 5 bases lay between the germline ends. The CDR3 has 11 residues. The germline V gene has CDR1 LNHDA and CDR2 SQIVND (reference sequence). CDR3 sequence: CASGGTDTQYF. The CDR3, as DNA: TGTGCCAGCGGGGGCACAGATACGCAGTATTTT.

The chain recombines TRBV5-1 with TRBJ1-1; D may be TRBD1 (6 bases). The germline V and J ends were trimmed by 6 bases and 1 base, with 13 bases remaining between them. The germline V gene has CDR1 SGHRS and CDR2 YFSETQ. The CDR3 covers 14 residues. CDR3 nucleotides: TGCGCCAGCACCACCGGGACACCGAACACTGAAGCTTTCTTT. It codes for CASTTGTPNTEAFF.

The chain combines TRBV9 with TRBJ2-1; possibly TRBD2 for D (6 bases). The germline gives CDR1 SGDLS, CDR2 YYNGEE. Trimming removed 0 bases from V and 8 bases from J, with 18 bases in between. This CDR3 comprises 16 residues. The DNA for the CDR3 is TGTGCCAGCAGCGTAGGTGTACGGGACGGAGGGCATGAGCAGTTCTTC. Its protein is CASSVGVRDGGHEQFF.

This chain connects TRBV14 to TRBJ2-5, with D possibly TRBD2 on 5 matching bases. The CDR3 runs to 14 residues. CDR1 SGHDN and CDR2 FVKESK come from the germline V gene. The ends were cut back, 1 base at V and 4 bases at J, with 10 bases in the middle. CDR3 protein: CASSQVWGVETQYF. CDR3 in DNA: TGTGCCAGCAGCCAAGTCTGGGGAGTAGAGACCCAGTACTTC. The full variable domain, in which reference TRBV14 and TRBJ2-5 provide the parts outside the CDR3, is EAGVTQFPSHSVIEKGQTVTLRCDPISGHDNLYWYRRVMGKEIKFLLHFVKESKQDESGMPNNRFLAERTGGTYSTLKVQPAELEDSGVYFCASSQVWGVETQYFGPGTRLLVL.

This chain joins TRBV3-1 (or the pseudogene TRBV3-2) and TRBJ2-7; D possibly corresponds to TRBD1 (7 bases). The CDR3 runs 15 residues. Per germline, CDR1 LGHDT and CDR2 YNNKEL (reference sequence). The germline V and J ends were trimmed by 4 bases and 0 bases, with 13 bases remaining between them. The CDR3 here is CASSPGGFSSYEQYF. In nucleotides, the CDR3 is TGTGCCAGCAGCCCAGGGGGGTTTAGCTCCTACGAGCAGTACTTC.

V gene TRBV7-2 combines with J gene TRBJ1-3; 7 positions match TRBD1. The V gene's germline CDR1 is SGHTA and CDR2 FQGNSA. CDR3 length equals 14 residues. The trim removed 5 bases at V and 4 bases at J, leaving 5 bases unmatched. CDR3 amino acids: CASSIRQGGNTIYF. The DNA for the CDR3 is TGTGCCAGCAGCATCCGACAGGGAGGAAACACCATATATTTT. Combining the CDR3 with reference TRBV7-2 and TRBJ1-3 gives the whole variable domain GAGVSQSPSNKVTEKGKDVELRCDPISGHTALYWYRQSLGQGLEFLIYFQGNSAPDKSGLPSDRFSAERTGGSVSTLTIQRTQQEDSAVYLCASSIRQGGNTIYFGEGSWLTVV.